A single TCR beta chain is shown here with its context. The source of the sample is a study of control samples from healthy donors and cancer patients. CDR3 size: 14 residues. Assay: immunoSEQ multiplex PCR; the TCRdb copy retains only in-frame clones and omits some. The sample contains around 150,000 clones, approximately 90% of which appear only once. This chain joins TRBV21-1 and TRBJ2-4; the DNA was not compared with TRBD2, the D call given in the table. TRBV21-1 is noted as a pseudogene. This TCR was sampled from a young man in good health. The sequencing input was blood. CDR3 coding DNA: TGTGCCGATGTGACGGAGCCCGTTTGGGACATTCAGTACTTC. Translation gives CADVTEPVWDIQYF.